This T cell receptor (beta chain) comes out of a study of blood T cell repertoires in COVID-19. Study details: The study drew acute and convalescent COVID-19 samples from the United States, Italy and Spain.

Trimming pared 0 bases from V and 5 bases from J, leaving 5 bases between. CDR1 and CDR2 (germline): WNHNN, SYGVQD (reference sequence). The CDR3 loop spans 12 amino acids. A few counts support this clone. In the original processing: By means of reference gene primer amplification, nucleated cell counts were estimated. Clones were sequenced by immunoSEQ multiplex PCR, and TCRdb holds only the in-frame ones, with some missing. V and J calls and clone size are copied from that table; D and trimming were computed from the DNA. The table includes about 210,000 clones, roughly 80% detected once. V and J are TRBV10-1 and TRBJ2-7; no definite D call. Sample: peripheral blood. The sequence was obtained from a man in his 60s with acute or convalescent COVID-19. CDR3 nucleotide sequence: TGCGCCAGCAGTGAGTCATTCGACGAGCAGTACTTC. Protein product: CASSESFDEQYF.